This TCR beta chain was retrieved from a study of shared clonotypes between healthy human individuals. Running of the assay took place at deep level. As handled by the study authors: Junction-only sequences without quality scores were provided by ImmunoSEQ, so filtering was different. TCRdb keeps only in-frame clones here, not all; method: immunoSEQ multiplex PCR. V and J calls and clone size follow that table, whereas D and trimming were derived from the DNA. Of roughly 2.4 million clones in the sample, about 94% were seen once. With respect to this clone: Antigen unknown.

CDR3 length equals 13 residues. V dropped 2 bases and J dropped 9; count of bases not matched to a gene: 3. In germline, CDR1 is MNHEY, CDR2 SVGAGI. General study findings and limits: Memory subsets generally showed smaller estimated richness than naive subsets did. Tissues were not sampled, only blood, and their repertoires likely differ.

The TCR sequence derives from a man aged 18 to 29 in good health. The rearrangement links TRBV6-5 to TRBJ2-4; the match to TRBD2 covers 8 bases. Source material: naive CD4+ T cells sorted from blood. The subset is: CD45RA+ positively selected. In DNA form, the CDR3 reads TGTGCCAGCAGTTACCCGGGGGGGTTCATTCAGTACTTC. Its protein is CASSYPGGFIQYF.